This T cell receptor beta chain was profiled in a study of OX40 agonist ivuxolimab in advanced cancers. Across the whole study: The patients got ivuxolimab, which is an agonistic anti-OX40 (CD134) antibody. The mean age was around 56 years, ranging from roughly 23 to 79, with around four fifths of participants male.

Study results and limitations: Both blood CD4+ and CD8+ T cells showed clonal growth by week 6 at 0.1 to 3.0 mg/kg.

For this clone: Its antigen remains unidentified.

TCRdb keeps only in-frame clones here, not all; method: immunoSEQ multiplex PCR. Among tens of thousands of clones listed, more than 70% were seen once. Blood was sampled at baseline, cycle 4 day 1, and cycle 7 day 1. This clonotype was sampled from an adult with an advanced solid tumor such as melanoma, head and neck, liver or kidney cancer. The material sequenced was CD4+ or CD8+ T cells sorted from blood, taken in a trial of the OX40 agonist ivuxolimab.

The CDR3 loop reads CASSLTGEGIQYF. CDR3 bases: TGTGCCAGCAGCTTAACAGGGGAGGGGATTCAGTACTTC. The V gene is TRBV11-3, the J gene TRBJ2-4; D is perhaps TRBD1 or TRBD2 (7 bases each). The CDR3 is made up of 13 amino acids. The germline V gene has CDR1 SGHNT and CDR2 YENEEA. The germline V and J ends were trimmed by 2 bases and 10 bases, with 12 bases remaining between them.